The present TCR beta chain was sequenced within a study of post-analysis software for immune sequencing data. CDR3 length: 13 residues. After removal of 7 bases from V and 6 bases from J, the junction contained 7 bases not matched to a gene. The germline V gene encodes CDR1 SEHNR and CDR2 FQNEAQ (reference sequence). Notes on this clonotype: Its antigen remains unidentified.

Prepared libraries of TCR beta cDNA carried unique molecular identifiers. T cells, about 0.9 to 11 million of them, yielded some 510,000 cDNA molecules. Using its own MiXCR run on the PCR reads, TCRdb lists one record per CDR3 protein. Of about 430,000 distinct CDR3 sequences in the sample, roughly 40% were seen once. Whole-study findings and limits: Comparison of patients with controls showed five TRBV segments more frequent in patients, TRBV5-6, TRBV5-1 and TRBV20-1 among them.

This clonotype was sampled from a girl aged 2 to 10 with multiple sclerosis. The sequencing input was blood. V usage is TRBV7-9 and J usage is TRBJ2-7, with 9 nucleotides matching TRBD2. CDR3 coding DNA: TGTGCCAGCACCGATAGCGGGGGCACCGAGCAGTACTTC. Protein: CASTDSGGTEQYF. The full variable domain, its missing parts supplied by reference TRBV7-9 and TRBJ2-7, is DTGVSQNPRHKITKRGQNVTFRCDPISEHNRLYWYRQTLGQGPEFLTYFQNEAQLEKSRLLSDRFSAERPKGSFSTLEIQRTEQGDSAMYLCASTDSGGTEQYFGPGTRLTVT.